This entry lists 8 T cell receptor beta chains sequenced from one sample in a study of blood T cell repertoires in COVID-19. The repertoire was sequenced with immunoSEQ multiplex PCR; TCRdb's copy has only in-frame clones and lacks some. This table has 49,000 or so clones, 70% to 90% appearing once. The sequencing sample was made of peripheral blood. The receptors shown here come from a woman older than 75 with COVID-19, enrolled during active disease.

V gene TRBV2 combines with J gene TRBJ1-1; D call uncertain. V lost 5 bases to trimming and J lost 4 bases, with 8 bases between them. Germline V gene sequence: CDR1 SNHLY, CDR2 FYNNEI. The CDR3 totals 12 residues. CDR3 in amino acids: CASSFSVTEAFF. The CDR3 coding sequence is TGTGCCAGCAGTTTTTCGGTCACTGAAGCTTTCTTT.

The chain uses TRBV7-3 and TRBJ1-1, with 7 bases fitting TRBD1. Germline CDR1 SGHTA, CDR2 FQGTGA. V lost 5 bases and J lost 4; bases outside the gene matches: 4. CDR3 size: 13 residues. CDR3 protein: CASSTRQGTEAFF. The CDR3 DNA is TGTGCCAGCAGCACCCGACAGGGCACTGAAGCTTTCTTT.

The DNA of the CDR3 is TGTGCCAGCAGTGAATATTGGGGAGCGGGGGCCAGCTCCTACGAGCAGTACTTC. This encodes CASSEYWGAGASSYEQYF. The V call is TRBV6-1, the J call TRBJ2-7; 8 bases are a match to TRBD2. CDR1 is MNHNS, CDR2 SASEGT, per germline. Trimming took 2 bases from V and 0 from J; bases not matched to a gene: 12. The CDR3 is 18 residues long.

As concerns this clone: One junction end does not reproduce the germline sequence, and a read error may be involved. This chain connects TRBV7-3 to TRBJ2-1; 7 nucleotides line up with TRBD2. Per the germline V gene, CDR1 is SGHTA and CDR2 is FQGTGA. The CDR3 is 15 residues long. The CDR3 bases are TGTGCCAGCAGCCTAACCGGGACTACCCACAATGAGCAGTTCTTC. Translating gives CASSLTGTTHNEQFF.

This chain joins TRBV7-3 and TRBJ2-1; 7 bases line up with TRBD1. CDR3 size: 13 residues. Germline CDR1 reads SGHTA; CDR2 reads FQGTGA. Losses at the gene ends were 2 bases for V and 9 bases for J; bases not matched to a gene: 4. The CDR3 DNA reads as TGTGCCAGCAGCTTAGTAAGGGACAGTGAGCAGTTCTTC. This gives the protein CASSLVRDSEQFF.

In this sample, this clone turned up a few times. CDR3 in DNA: TGCGCCAGCAGCTTGGTACAACCCCAAGAGACCCAGTACTTC. It translates to CASSLVQPQETQYF. The V call is TRBV5-1, the J call TRBJ2-5; D unclear. The CDR3 runs to 14 residues. V gave up 0 bases and J gave up 1 base, with 7 bases separating them. CDR1 is SGHRS, CDR2 YFSETQ, per germline.

The V and J genes are TRBV19 and TRBJ2-6; possibly TRBD1 for D (5 bases). The CDR3 runs 18 residues. Germline V gene sequence: CDR1 LNHDA, CDR2 SQIVND (reference sequence). The V and J ends lost 3 bases and 0 bases respectively, with 15 bases between them. CDR3 sequence reads: CASSMGRAFGSGANVLTF. As DNA, the CDR3 is TGTGCCAGTAGTATGGGCAGGGCCTTCGGCTCTGGGGCCAACGTCCTGACTTTC.

The V and J genes are TRBV6-4 and TRBJ1-1; TRBD1 matches 9 bases. J gave up 1 base and V 7 bases, and 4 bases lay outside the gene matches. Germline assignment: CDR1 MRHNA and CDR2 SNTAGT. This CDR3 comprises 14 residues. CDR3 nucleotide sequence: TGTGCCAGCACCCCGGACAGGGGGAACACTGAAGCTTTCTTT. It specifies CASTPDRGNTEAFF.